The 8 T cell receptor beta chains presented below share a single source sample, sequenced in a study of blood T cell repertoires in COVID-19. Repertoires were generated with immunoSEQ multiplex PCR, while TCRdb's copy carries only in-frame clones and drops some. The sample carries roughly 260,000 clones, about 90% recorded once. The material sequenced was PBMCs or T cells enriched from blood (not recorded which). Receptors originate from a woman aged 25 to 39 with acute COVID-19.

This chain joins TRBV28 and TRBJ1-5, with D possibly being TRBD1 (5 bases). Germline V gives CDR1 MDHEN, CDR2 SYDVKM. The length of the CDR3 is 16 residues. Trimming removed 3 bases at V and 0 bases at J, with 12 bases between. CDR3 loop: CASSFFPGGSNQPQHF. As DNA, the CDR3 is TGTGCCAGCAGTTTTTTCCCCGGGGGTAGCAATCAGCCCCAGCATTTT.

This clone turned up a few times. The rearrangement links TRBV15 to TRBJ2-7, with 7 bases fitting TRBD2. Per germline, CDR1 LNHNV and CDR2 YYDKDF (reference sequence). Trimming at V came to 1 base and at J to 6 bases, leaving 9 bases not matched to a gene. The CDR3 runs to 15 residues. The CDR3 region has the DNA TGTGCCACCAGCAGAGGAGGACTAGACCCATCCGAGCAGTACTTC. Translated, it gives CATSRGGLDPSEQYF.

This clone appeared a few times. The chain recombines TRBV30 with TRBJ2-3; the D gene is possibly TRBD2 (5 bases). Deletions cut 0 bases from V and 3 bases from J, with 7 bases between. The CDR3 contains 13 residues. From germline, CDR1 is GTSNPN and CDR2 SVGIG (reference sequence). In DNA form, the CDR3 reads TGTGCCTGGAGTGTAACGGGGACAGATACGCAGTATTTT. Translation gives CAWSVTGTDTQYF. Combining the CDR3 with reference TRBV30 and TRBJ2-3 gives the whole variable domain SQTIHQWPATLVQPVGSPLSLECTVEGTSNPNLYWYRQAAGRGLQLLFYSVGIGQISSEVPQNLSASRPQDRQFILSSKKLLLSDSGFYLCAWSVTGTDTQYFGPGTRLTVL.

This chain links TRBV5-1 with TRBJ1-1, with no clear D. The germline V and J ends were trimmed by 4 bases and 1 base, with 11 bases remaining between them. This CDR3 region has 14 residues. Germline V gene data show CDR1 as SGHRS and CDR2 as YFSETQ. The CDR3, as DNA: TGCGCCAGCAGCCCCGGGTTGTCGAACACTGAAGCTTTCTTT. Translating gives CASSPGLSNTEAFF. Full variable domain (outside the CDR3, taken from reference TRBV5-1 and TRBJ1-1): KAGVTQTPRYLIKTRGQQVTLSCSPISGHRSVSWYQQTPGQGLQFLFEYFSETQRNKGNFPGRFSGRQFSNSRSEMNVSTLELGDSALYLCASSPGLSNTEAFFGQGTRLTVV.

J is TRBJ1-5 and V is TRBV7-2; D perhaps matches TRBD1 (6 bases). The CDR3 covers 14 residues. The V end lost 9 bases, the J end lost 7 bases, and 19 bases lay between the germline ends. In germline, CDR1 is SGHTA, CDR2 FQGNSA. CDR3 loop: CASSARGQGQPQHF. The CDR3 DNA follows: TGTGCCAGTTCCGCCCGGGGCCAGGGGCAGCCCCAGCATTTT.

The J gene is TRBJ2-7, the V gene TRBV5-1; 8 nucleotides align to TRBD1. The CDR3 covers 13 residues. The junction had 5 bases not matched to a gene; V was cut back by 2 bases and J by 7 bases. Germline assignment: CDR1 SGHRS and CDR2 YFSETQ. The CDR3 region is CASSFWTGREQYF. CDR3 nucleotide sequence: TGCGCCAGCAGCTTTTGGACAGGGCGAGAGCAGTACTTC.

DNA of the CDR3: TGTGCCATCAGCCCCGGGACAGGCATAAAGGTCTACGAGCAGTACTTC. This sequence encodes CAISPGTGIKVYEQYF. The rearrangement joins TRBV10-3 to TRBJ2-7; 8 positions agree with TRBD1. This CDR3 has 16 residues. In germline, CDR1 is ENHRY, CDR2 SYGVKD. The V gene end was trimmed by 6 bases and the J gene end by 3 bases; junction bases not matched to a gene: 13.

This clone was seen only once. The rearrangement joins TRBV27 to TRBJ2-7, with D possibly matching TRBD1 (5 bases). This CDR3 spans 14 amino acids. Germline V lookup: CDR1 MNHEY, CDR2 SMNVEV (reference sequence). The V end was cut by 3 bases, the J end by 2 bases, with 11 bases between. CDR3 DNA sequence: TGTGCCAGCAGTTTGGCAGGGCCCACCTACGAGCAGTACTTC. Translating gives CASSLAGPTYEQYF.